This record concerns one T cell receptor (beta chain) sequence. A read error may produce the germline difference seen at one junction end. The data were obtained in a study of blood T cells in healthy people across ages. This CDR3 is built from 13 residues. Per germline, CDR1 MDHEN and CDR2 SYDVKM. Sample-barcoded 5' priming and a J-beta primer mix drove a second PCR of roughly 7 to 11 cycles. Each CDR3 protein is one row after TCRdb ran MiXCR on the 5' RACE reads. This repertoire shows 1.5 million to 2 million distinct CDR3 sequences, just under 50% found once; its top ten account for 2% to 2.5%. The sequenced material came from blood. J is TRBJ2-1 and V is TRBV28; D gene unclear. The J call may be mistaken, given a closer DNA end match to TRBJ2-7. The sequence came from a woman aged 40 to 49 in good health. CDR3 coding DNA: TGTGTCAGCAGTTTTGGTGGAACCTACGAGCAGTACTTC. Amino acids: CVSSFGGTYEQYF.